The T cell receptor beta chain described here comes from a study of OX40 agonist ivuxolimab in advanced cancers. Study-level information: Among those enrolled, mean age was around 55 years (range roughly 23 to 85) and over 70% were male.

Here immunoSEQ multiplex PCR was the method, and the copy in TCRdb shows in-frame clones only, minus some. The sample gives roughly 86,000 clones, around 86% of which show up once; 1.5% to 2% is in the top ten. Looked up from germline, CDR1 is SGHTA and CDR2 is FQGNSA. CDR3 length: 15 residues. Deletions cut 5 bases from V and 2 bases from J, with 16 bases between. The origin of this receptor is an adult with an advanced solid tumor such as melanoma, head and neck, liver or kidney cancer. This rearrangement joins TRBV7-2 to TRBJ2-7; D gene uncertain. The material sequenced was CD4+ or CD8+ T cells sorted from blood, taken in a trial of the OX40 agonist ivuxolimab. In nucleotides, the CDR3 is TGTGCCAGCAGCCCGCTGATTGTGGCCGCCTACGAGCAGTACTTC. It is translated as CASSPLIVAAYEQYF.